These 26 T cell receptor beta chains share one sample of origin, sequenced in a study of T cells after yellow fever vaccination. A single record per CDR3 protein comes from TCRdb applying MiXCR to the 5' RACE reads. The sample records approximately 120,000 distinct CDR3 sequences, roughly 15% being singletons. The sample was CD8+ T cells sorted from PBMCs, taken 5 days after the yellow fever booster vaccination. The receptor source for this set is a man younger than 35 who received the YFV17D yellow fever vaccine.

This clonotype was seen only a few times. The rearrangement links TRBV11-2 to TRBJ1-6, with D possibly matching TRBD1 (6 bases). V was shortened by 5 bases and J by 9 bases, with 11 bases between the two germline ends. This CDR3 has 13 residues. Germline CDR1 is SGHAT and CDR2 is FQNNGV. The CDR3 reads CASSPRTVSPLHF. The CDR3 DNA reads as TGTGCCAGCAGCCCCCGGACAGTTTCACCCCTCCACTTT.

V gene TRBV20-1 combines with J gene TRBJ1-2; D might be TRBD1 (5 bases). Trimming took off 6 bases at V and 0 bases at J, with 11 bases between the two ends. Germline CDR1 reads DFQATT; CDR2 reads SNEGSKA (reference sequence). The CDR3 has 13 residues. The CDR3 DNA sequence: TGCAGTGCGAGACAGTCCCCTAACTATGGCTACACCTTC. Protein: CSARQSPNYGYTF.

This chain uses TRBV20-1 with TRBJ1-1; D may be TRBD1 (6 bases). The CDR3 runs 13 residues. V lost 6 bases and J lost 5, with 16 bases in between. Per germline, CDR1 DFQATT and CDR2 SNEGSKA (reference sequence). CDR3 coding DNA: TGCAGTGCAGAACAGGGTTTACGGACTGAAGCTTTCTTT. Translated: CSAEQGLRTEAFF.

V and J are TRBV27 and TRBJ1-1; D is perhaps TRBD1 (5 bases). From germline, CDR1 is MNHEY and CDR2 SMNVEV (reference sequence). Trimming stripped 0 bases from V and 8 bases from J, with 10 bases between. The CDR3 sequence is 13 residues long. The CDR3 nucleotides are TGTGCCAGCAGTTTATCCGGGCCAGGGGAAGCTTTCTTT. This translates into CASSLSGPGEAFF.

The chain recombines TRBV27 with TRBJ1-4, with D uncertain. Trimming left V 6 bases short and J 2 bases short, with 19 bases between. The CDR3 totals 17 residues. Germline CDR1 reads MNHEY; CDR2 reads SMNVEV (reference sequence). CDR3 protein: CASREKGETYTNEKLFF. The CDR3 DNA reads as TGTGCCAGCAGGGAAAAGGGCGAGACATACACTAATGAAAAACTGTTTTTT.

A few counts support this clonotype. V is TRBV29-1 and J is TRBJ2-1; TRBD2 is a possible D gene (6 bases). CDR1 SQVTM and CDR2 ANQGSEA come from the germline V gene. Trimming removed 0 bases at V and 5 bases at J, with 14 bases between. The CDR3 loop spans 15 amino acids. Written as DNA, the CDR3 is TGCAGCGTTGAAGATCGGCGGGGCCCTAACAATGAGCAGTTCTTC. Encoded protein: CSVEDRRGPNNEQFF.

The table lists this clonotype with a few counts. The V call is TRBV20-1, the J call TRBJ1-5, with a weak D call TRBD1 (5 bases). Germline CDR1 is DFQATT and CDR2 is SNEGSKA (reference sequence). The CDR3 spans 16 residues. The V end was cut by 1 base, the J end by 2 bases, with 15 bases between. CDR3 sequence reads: CSARGLGVRGNQPQHF. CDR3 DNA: TGCAGTGCTAGAGGACTGGGGGTAAGGGGCAATCAGCCCCAGCATTTT.

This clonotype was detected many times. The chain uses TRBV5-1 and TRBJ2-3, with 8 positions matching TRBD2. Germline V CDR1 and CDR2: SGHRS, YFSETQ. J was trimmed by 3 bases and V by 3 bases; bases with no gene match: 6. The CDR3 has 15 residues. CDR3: CASSSGLGFTDTQYF. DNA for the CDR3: TGCGCCAGCAGCTCGGGACTAGGATTTACAGATACGCAGTATTTT.

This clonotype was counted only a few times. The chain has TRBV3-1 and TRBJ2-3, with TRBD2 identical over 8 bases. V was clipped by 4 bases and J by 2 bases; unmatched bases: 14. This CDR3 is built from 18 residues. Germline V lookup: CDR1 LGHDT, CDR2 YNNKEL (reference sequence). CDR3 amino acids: CASSPNSRAGVYTDTQYF. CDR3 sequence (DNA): TGTGCCAGCAGCCCCAACTCCCGAGCGGGGGTCTACACAGATACGCAGTATTTT.

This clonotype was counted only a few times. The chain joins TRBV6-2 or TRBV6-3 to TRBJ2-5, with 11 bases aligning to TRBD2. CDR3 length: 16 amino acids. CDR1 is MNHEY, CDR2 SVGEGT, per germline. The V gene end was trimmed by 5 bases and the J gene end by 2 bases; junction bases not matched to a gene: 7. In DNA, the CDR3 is TGTGCCAGCAGTCACGCGGTAGCGGGGGGGCAAGAGACCCAGTACTTC. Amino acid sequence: CASSHAVAGGQETQYF.

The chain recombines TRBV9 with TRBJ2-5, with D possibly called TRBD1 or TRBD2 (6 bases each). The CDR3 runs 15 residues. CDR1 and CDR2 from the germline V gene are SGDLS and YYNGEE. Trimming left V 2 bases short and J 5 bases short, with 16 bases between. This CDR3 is CASSVRGAGRETQYF. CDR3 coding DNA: TGTGCCAGCAGCGTTAGGGGGGCCGGACGTGAGACCCAGTACTTC. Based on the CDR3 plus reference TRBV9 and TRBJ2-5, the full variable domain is DSGVTQTPKHLITATGQRVTLRCSPRSGDLSVYWYQQSLDQGLQFLIQYYNGEERAKGNILERFSAQQFPDLHSELNLSSLELGDSALYFCASSVRGAGRETQYFGPGTRLLVL.

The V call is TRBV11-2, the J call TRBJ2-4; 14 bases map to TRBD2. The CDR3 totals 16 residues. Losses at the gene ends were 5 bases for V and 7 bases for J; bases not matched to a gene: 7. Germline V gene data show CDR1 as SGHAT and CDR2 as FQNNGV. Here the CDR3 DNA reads TGTGCCAGCAGCCCCCAGACTAGCGGGGGGGCCAACATTCAGTACTTC. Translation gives CASSPQTSGGANIQYF. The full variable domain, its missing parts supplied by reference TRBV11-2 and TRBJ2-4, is EAGVAQSPRYKIIEKRQSVAFWCNPISGHATLYWYQQILGQGPKLLIQFQNNGVVDDSQLPKDRFSAERLKGVDSTLKIQPAKLEDSAVYLCASSPQTSGGANIQYFGAGTRLSVL.

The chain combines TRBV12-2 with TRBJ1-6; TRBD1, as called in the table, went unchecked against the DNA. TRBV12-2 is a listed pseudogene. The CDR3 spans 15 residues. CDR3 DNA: TGTGCAAGTCGCTTGGAAAGGGCTTATAATTCACCCCTCCACTTT. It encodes CASRLERAYNSPLHF.

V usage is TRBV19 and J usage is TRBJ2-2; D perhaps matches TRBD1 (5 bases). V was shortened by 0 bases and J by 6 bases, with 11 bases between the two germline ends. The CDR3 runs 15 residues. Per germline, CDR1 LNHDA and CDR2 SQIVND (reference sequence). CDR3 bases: TGTGCCAGTAGTATAGAGGCCAGGGCGGCCGGGGAGCTGTTTTTT. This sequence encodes CASSIEARAAGELFF.

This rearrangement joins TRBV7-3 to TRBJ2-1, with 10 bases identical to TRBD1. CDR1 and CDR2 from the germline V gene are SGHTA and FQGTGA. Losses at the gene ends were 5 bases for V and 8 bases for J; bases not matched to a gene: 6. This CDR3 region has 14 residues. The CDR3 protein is CASSPHGTGDEQFF. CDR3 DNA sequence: TGTGCCAGCAGCCCCCACGGGACAGGGGATGAGCAGTTCTTC.

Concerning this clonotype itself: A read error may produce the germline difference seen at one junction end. The CDR3 here is CASSPRGYPGSFNEQFF. The CDR3 DNA reads TGTGCCAGCAGCCCACGGGGCTATCCGGGGTCCTTCAATGAGCAGTTCTTC. The chain employs TRBV7-2 and TRBJ2-1; the D gene could be TRBD1 or TRBD2 (5 bases each). This CDR3 contains 17 residues. Germline CDR1 SGHTA, CDR2 FQGNSA. Supplemented by reference TRBV7-2 and TRBJ2-1, the full variable domain reads GAGVSQSPSNKVTEKGKDVELRCDPISGHTALYWYRQSLGQGLEFLIYFQGNSAPDKSGLPSDRFSAERTGGSVSTLTIQRTQQEDSAVYLCASSPRGYPGSFNEQFFGPGTRLTVL.

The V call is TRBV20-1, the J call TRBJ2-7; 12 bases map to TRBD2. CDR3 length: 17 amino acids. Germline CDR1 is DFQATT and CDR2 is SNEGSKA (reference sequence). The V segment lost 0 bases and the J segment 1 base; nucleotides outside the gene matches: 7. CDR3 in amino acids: CSARDGTSGSLSYEQYV. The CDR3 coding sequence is TGCAGTGCTAGAGATGGGACTAGCGGGTCCCTTTCCTACGAGCAGTACGTC.

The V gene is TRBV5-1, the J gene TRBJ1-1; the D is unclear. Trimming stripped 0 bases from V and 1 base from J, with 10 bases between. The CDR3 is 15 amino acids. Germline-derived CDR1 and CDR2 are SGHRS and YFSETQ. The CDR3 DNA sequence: TGCGCCAGCAGCTTGGGTTTCGGAGAGAACACTGAAGCTTTCTTT. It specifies CASSLGFGENTEAFF.

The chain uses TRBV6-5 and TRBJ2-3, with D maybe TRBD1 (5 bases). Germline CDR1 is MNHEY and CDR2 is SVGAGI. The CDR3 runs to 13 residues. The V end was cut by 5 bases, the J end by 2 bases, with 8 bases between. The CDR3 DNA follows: TGTGCCAGCAGTCAGGGATTCACAGATACGCAGTATTTT. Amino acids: CASSQGFTDTQYF.

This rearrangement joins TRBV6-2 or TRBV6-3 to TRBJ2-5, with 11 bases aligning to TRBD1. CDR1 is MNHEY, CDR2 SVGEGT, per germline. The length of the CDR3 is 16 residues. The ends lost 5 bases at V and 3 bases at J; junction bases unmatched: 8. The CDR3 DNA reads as TGTGCCAGCAGTCGGACGGACAGGGGGCTTGAAGAGACCCAGTACTTC. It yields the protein CASSRTDRGLEETQYF.

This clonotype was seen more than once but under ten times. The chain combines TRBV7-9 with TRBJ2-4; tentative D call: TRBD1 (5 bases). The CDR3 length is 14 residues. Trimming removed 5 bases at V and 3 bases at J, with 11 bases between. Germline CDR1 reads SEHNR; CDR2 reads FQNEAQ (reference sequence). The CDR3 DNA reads TGTGCCAGCAGCGGAGACAGTAACAAAAACATTCAGTACTTC. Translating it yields CASSGDSNKNIQYF.

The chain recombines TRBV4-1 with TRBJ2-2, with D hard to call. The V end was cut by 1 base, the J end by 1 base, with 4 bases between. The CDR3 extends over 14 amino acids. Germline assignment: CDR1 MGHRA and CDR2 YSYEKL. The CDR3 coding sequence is TGCGCCAGCAGCCAAGCCCTGAACACCGGGGAGCTGTTTTTT. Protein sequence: CASSQALNTGELFF.

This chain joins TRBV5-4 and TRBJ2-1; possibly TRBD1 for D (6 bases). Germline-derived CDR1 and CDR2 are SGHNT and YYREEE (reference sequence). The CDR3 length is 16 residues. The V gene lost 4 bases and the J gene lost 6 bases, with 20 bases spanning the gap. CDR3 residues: CASSPTQGSRSNEQFF. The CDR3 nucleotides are TGTGCCAGCAGCCCCACACAGGGCAGCCGGAGCAATGAGCAGTTCTTC.

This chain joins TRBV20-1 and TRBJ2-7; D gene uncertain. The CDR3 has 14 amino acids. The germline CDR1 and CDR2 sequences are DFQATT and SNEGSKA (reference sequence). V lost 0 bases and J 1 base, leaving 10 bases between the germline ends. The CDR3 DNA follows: TGCAGTGCTAGAGAAACCCGAGGATCCTACGAGCAGTACTTC. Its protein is CSARETRGSYEQYF.

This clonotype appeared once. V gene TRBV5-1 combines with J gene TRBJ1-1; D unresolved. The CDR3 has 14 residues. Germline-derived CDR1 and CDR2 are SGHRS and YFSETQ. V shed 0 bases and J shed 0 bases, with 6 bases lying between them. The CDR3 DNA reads TGCGCCAGCAGCTTGGACAGCTTGAACACTGAAGCTTTCTTT. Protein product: CASSLDSLNTEAFF.

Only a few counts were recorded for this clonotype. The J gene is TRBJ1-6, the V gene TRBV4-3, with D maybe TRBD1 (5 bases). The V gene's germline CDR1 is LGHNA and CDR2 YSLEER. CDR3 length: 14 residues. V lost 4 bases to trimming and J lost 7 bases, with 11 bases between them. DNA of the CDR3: TGCGCCAGCAGCCCCTGGGGCGAAAATTCACCCCTCCACTTT. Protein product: CASSPWGENSPLHF.